This T cell receptor (beta chain) was sequenced in a study of blood T cell repertoires in COVID-19. As for the study in general: Samples came from the United States, Italy and Spain, spanning acute and convalescent COVID-19.

The J segment lost 8 bases and the V segment lost 9 bases, leaving 12 bases of the junction unmatched. Germline V gene data show CDR1 as LNHDA and CDR2 as SQIVND (reference sequence). This CDR3 comprises 15 residues. The Seattle patients joined while their infection was active and were tracked longitudinally afterward. In the source study's methods: Reference gene primer amplification gave nucleated cell count estimates. The protocol was immunoSEQ multiplex PCR, while the TCRdb copy is restricted to in-frame clones and leaves out a portion. V, J and clone size are taken as reported in that table, and D and trimming were inferred from the DNA itself. Of about 170,000 clones detected, around 90% appear once; the ten largest clones hold just over 2.5%.

This receptor was identified in a woman of 80 years or more with COVID-19, enrolled during active disease. The rearrangement joins TRBV19 to TRBJ1-4, with 10 bases fitting TRBD1. What was sequenced was peripheral blood. CDR3 coding DNA: TGTGCCAGCGTGGACAGGGGGTTGTCTACAGAAAAACTGTTTTTT. It is translated as CASVDRGLSTEKLFF.